Presented here are 10 T cell receptor beta chains from one specimen sequenced in a study of T cell responses to AZD1222 COVID-19 vaccine. This table comes from immunoSEQ multiplex PCR, and its TCRdb copy is limited to in-frame clones, with some not included. The sample has roughly 120,000 clones, 70% to 90% seen once. The sample here was peripheral blood, taken 28 days after the second AZD1222 dose. The receptor set was obtained from an adult who received the AZD1222 COVID-19 vaccine.

The chain employs TRBV7-2 and TRBJ1-1; D gene ambiguous. Germline CDR1 reads SGHTA; CDR2 reads FQGNSA. This CDR3 is 14 amino acids long. Trimming removed 1 base at V and 4 bases at J, with 10 bases between. As DNA, the CDR3 is TGTGCCAGCAGCTTAGAGGTTTTCGGCACTGAAGCTTTCTTT. This encodes CASSLEVFGTEAFF.

This clone was seen only once. The chain carries TRBV28 and TRBJ1-5; D might be TRBD1 (5 bases). V was cut by 9 bases and J by 0 bases, with 15 bases left in between. The CDR3 extends over 15 amino acids. The germline V gene encodes CDR1 MDHEN and CDR2 SYDVKM. CDR3 coding DNA: TGTGCCAGTTATGGGGGGAGCTATAGCAATCAGCCCCAGCATTTT. The encoded protein is CASYGGSYSNQPQHF.

This clone has only one observation. The V gene is TRBV7-9, the J gene TRBJ2-3; 13 nucleotides match TRBD2. Germline trimming cut 5 bases from V and 2 bases from J; bases unmatched to any gene: 13. The germline CDR1 and CDR2 sequences are SEHNR and FQNEAQ (reference sequence). CDR3 length equals 19 residues. The CDR3 loop reads CASSSDRMGLAGSTDTQYF. In nucleotides, the CDR3 is TGTGCCAGCAGCAGTGATAGAATGGGACTAGCGGGGTCCACAGATACGCAGTATTTT.

This rearrangement joins TRBV20-1 to TRBJ2-1, with TRBD1 matching over 7 bases. The CDR3 contains 14 residues. The V and J ends lost 3 bases and 5 bases, in that order; junction bases with no gene match: 7. Germline V gene data show CDR1 as DFQATT and CDR2 as SNEGSKA (reference sequence). CDR3 nucleotide sequence: TGCAGTGCTAGTTTTTGGACAGGTGACAATGAGCAGTTCTTC. Translation: CSASFWTGDNEQFF.

This clone was seen just once. The V and J genes are TRBV7-2 and TRBJ1-1, with D possibly matching TRBD1 (6 bases). Germline CDR1 reads SGHTA; CDR2 reads FQGNSA. The CDR3 is 16 residues long. V was cut by 4 bases and J by 4 bases, with 19 bases left in between. CDR3 nucleotides: TGTGCCAGCAGCTCGAGCGGGGGCGCGGTGAGCACTGAAGCTTTCTTT. Translation: CASSSSGGAVSTEAFF.

The sample holds a few counts of this clone. The V gene is TRBV15, the J gene TRBJ2-1; no firm D call. The CDR3 covers 17 residues. The germline V and J ends were trimmed by 0 bases and 3 bases, with 15 bases remaining between them. CDR1 LNHNV and CDR2 YYDKDF come from the germline V gene (reference sequence). The CDR3 spells CATSRDRDRHLYNEQFF. CDR3 DNA sequence: TGTGCCACCAGCAGAGATCGTGATCGACACCTCTACAATGAGCAGTTCTTC.

This chain joins TRBV28 and TRBJ2-5; 8 bases are a match to TRBD1. V shed 6 bases, J shed 4 bases, and the junction held 1 base outside the gene matches. The CDR3 contains 12 residues. The germline V gene has CDR1 MDHEN and CDR2 SYDVKM. The chain's CDR3 is CASRTGAETQYF. CDR3 DNA sequence: TGTGCCAGCAGGACAGGGGCAGAGACCCAGTACTTC.

V usage is TRBV7-9 and J usage is TRBJ1-4; 9 bases are a match to TRBD1. The CDR3 extends over 15 amino acids. Germline CDR1 reads SEHNR; CDR2 reads FQNEAQ (reference sequence). Losses at the gene ends were 1 base for V and 8 bases for J; bases not matched to a gene: 5. This CDR3 is CASSLGGTGREKLFF. In DNA, the CDR3 is TGTGCCAGCAGCTTAGGGGGGACAGGGAGAGAAAAACTGTTTTTT.

The chain has TRBV30 and TRBJ1-4; unclear D gene. This CDR3 is 15 amino acids long. V lost 1 base to trimming and J lost 12 bases, with 21 bases between them. Germline loops: CDR1 GTSNPN, CDR2 SVGIG (reference sequence). The CDR3 loop reads CAWSDQRNRRMELFF. The CDR3 DNA reads as TGTGCCTGGAGTGATCAGCGAAACCGTAGAATGGAACTGTTTTTT.

The genes are TRBV10-2 and TRBJ1-2; D not certain. The CDR3 is 14 amino acids. Deletions cut 6 bases from V and 0 bases from J, with 11 bases between. Germline CDR1 is WSHSY and CDR2 is SAAADI. The CDR3 coding sequence is TGCGCCAGCAGGGAGACGGGAACTAACTATGGCTACACCTTC. It translates to CASRETGTNYGYTF.